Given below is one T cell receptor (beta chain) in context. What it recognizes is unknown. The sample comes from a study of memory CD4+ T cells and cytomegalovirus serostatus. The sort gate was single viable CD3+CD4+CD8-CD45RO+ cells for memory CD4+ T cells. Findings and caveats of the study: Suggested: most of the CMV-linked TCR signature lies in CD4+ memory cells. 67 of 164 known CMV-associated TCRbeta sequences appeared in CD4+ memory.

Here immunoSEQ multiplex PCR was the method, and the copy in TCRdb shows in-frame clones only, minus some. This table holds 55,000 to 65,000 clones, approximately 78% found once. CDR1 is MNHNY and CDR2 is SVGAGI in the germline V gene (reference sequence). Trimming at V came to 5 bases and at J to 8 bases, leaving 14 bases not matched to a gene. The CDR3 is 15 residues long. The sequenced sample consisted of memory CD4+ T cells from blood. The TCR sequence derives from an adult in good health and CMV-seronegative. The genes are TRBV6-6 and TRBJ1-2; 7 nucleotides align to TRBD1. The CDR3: CASSDGRQGLWGYTF. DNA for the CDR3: TGTGCCAGCAGTGACGGCCGACAGGGATTGTGGGGCTACACCTTC.